Shown below are 3 T cell receptor beta chains from a single sample sequenced in a study of cytomegalovirus exposure and HLA in healthy donors. In the PCR, 60 Vbeta and 13 Jbeta primers were used. TCRdb's copy holds only in-frame clones and misses some; the assay was immunoSEQ multiplex PCR. The repertoire includes fewer than 75,000 clones, about 81% of them detected once, and around 12% sits in the top ten. The specimen was PBMCs. These receptors came from a man between 65 and 85 years old in good health and CMV-seronegative.

V is TRBV2 and J is TRBJ2-1; perhaps TRBD2 as D (6 bases). Germline CDR1 reads SNHLY; CDR2 reads FYNNEI. The CDR3 contains 10 residues. The germline V and J ends were trimmed by 7 bases and 11 bases, with 9 bases remaining between them. CDR3 protein: CASKGRQQFF. The CDR3 DNA is TGTGCCAGCAAGGGGAGGCAGCAGTTCTTC.

The gene calls are TRBV9 and TRBJ2-3; possibly TRBD2 for D (7 bases). V lost 3 bases, J lost 0 bases, and 14 bases lay in between. CDR1 and CDR2 (germline): SGDLS, YYNGEE. CDR3 size: 16 residues. As DNA, the CDR3 is TGTGCCAGCAGCGCAAGCGGGACAAAAAGCACAGATACGCAGTATTTT. Protein product: CASSASGTKSTDTQYF.

The chain couples TRBV28 to TRBJ2-5; D might be TRBD2 (5 bases). Trimming removed 5 bases at V and 7 bases at J, with 14 bases between. Looked up from germline, CDR1 is MDHEN and CDR2 is SYDVKM. The CDR3 extends over 13 amino acids. CDR3 sequence reads: CASSTTGELTQYF. CDR3 nucleotides: TGTGCCAGCAGTACTACCGGGGAGTTGACCCAGTACTTC.